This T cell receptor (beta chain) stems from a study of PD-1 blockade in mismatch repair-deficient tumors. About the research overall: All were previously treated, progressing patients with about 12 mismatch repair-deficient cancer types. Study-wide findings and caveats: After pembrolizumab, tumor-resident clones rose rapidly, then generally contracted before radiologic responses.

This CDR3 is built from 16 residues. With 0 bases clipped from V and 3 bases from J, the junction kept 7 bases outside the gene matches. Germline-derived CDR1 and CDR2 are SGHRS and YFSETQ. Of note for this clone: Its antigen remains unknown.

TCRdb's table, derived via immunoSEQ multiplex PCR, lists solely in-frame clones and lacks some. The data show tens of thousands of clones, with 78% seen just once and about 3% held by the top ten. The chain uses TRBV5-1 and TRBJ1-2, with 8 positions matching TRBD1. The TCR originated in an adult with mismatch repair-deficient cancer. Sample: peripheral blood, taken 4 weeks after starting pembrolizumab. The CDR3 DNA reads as TGCGCCAGCAGCTTGGTGGCAGGGGGCGAGTACTATGGCTACACCTTC. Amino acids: CASSLVAGGEYYGYTF.